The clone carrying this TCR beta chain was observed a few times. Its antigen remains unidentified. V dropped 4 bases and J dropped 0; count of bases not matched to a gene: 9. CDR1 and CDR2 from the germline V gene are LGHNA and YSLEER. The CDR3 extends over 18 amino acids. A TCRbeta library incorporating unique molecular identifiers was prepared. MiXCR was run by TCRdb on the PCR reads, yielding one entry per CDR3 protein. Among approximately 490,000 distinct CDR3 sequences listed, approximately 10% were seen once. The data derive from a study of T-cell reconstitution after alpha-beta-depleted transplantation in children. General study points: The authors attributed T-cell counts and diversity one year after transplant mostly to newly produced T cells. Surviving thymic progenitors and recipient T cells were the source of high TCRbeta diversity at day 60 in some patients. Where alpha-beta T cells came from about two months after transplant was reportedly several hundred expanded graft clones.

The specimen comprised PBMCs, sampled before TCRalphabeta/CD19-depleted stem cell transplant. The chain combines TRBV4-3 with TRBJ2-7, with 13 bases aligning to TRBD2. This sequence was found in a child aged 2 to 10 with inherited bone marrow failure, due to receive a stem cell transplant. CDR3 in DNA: TGCGCCAGCAGCCCCGGACTAGCGGGAGACCCTAGCTCCTACGAGCAGTACTTC. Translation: CASSPGLAGDPSSYEQYF.